This entry lists 21 T cell receptor beta chains sequenced from one sample in a study of OX40 agonist ivuxolimab in advanced cancers. The data were produced by immunoSEQ multiplex PCR, yet TCRdb's version contains in-frame clones alone and is incomplete. The repertoire holds tens of thousands of clones, with about 90% as singletons. Specimen: CD4+ or CD8+ T cells sorted from blood, collected in a trial of the OX40 agonist ivuxolimab. Receptor source: an adult with an advanced solid tumor such as melanoma, head and neck, liver or kidney cancer.

V usage is TRBV28 and J usage is TRBJ2-2; no clear D gene. CDR3 length: 16 residues. The germline CDR1 and CDR2 sequences are MDHEN and SYDVKM. The V end lost 0 bases, the J end lost 2 bases, and 10 bases lay between the germline ends. CDR3 sequence: CASSLWSYANTGELFF. For the CDR3, the DNA is TGTGCCAGCAGTTTATGGTCCTACGCAAACACCGGGGAGCTGTTTTTT. The full variable domain, rest sourced from reference TRBV28 and TRBJ2-2, is DVKVTQSSRYLVKRTGEKVFLECVQDMDHENMFWYRQDPGLGLRLIYFSYDVKMKEKGDIPEGYSVSREKKERFSLILESASTNQTSMYLCASSLWSYANTGELFFGEGSRLTVL.

The J gene is TRBJ2-3, the V gene TRBV6-5, with D tentatively TRBD2 (5 bases). This CDR3 has 13 amino acids. The V gene lost 5 bases and the J gene lost 3 bases, with 9 bases spanning the gap. The germline V gene has CDR1 MNHEY and CDR2 SVGAGI. The chain's CDR3 is CASSPLETDTQYF. The DNA for the CDR3 is TGTGCCAGCAGTCCACTAGAGACAGATACGCAGTATTTT.

The chain couples TRBV27 to TRBJ2-1; 7 nucleotides agree with TRBD2. The CDR3 totals 16 residues. Germline V gene sequence: CDR1 MNHEY, CDR2 SMNVEV (reference sequence). V lost 5 bases to trimming and J lost 3 bases; unmatched junction nucleotides: 10. This CDR3 is CASSPRTRINYNEQFF. The CDR3 bases are TGTGCCAGCAGTCCTCGGACTAGGATAAACTACAATGAGCAGTTCTTC.

The chain uses TRBV7-2 and TRBJ2-3; D ambiguous. V was trimmed by 1 base and J by 3 bases, leaving 2 bases between them. The germline V gene has CDR1 SGHTA and CDR2 FQGNSA. This CDR3 spans 12 amino acids. Written as DNA, the CDR3 is TGTGCCAGCAGCTTAGATACAGATACGCAGTATTTT. This sequence encodes CASSLDTDTQYF.

CDR3 protein: CASSYGSETDTQYF. The CDR3 DNA reads as TGTGCCAGCAGTTACGGGTCCGAGACAGATACGCAGTATTTT. V gene TRBV6-5 combines with J gene TRBJ2-3, with D hard to call. The CDR3 runs to 14 residues. V was pared by 2 bases and J by 3 bases, with 9 bases between. Germline CDR1 is MNHEY and CDR2 is SVGAGI.

V usage is TRBV5-1 and J usage is TRBJ2-3, with 10 bases matching TRBD1. After removal of 4 bases from V and 1 base from J, the junction contained 3 bases not matched to a gene. The CDR3 extends over 15 amino acids. The germline V gene encodes CDR1 SGHRS and CDR2 YFSETQ. The CDR3 sequence: CASSPGQGGTDTQYF. CDR3 coding DNA: TGCGCCAGCAGCCCCGGACAGGGGGGCACAGATACGCAGTATTTT.

V is TRBV7-6 and J is TRBJ2-7; D assignment may be TRBD1 or TRBD2 (5 bases each). The CDR3 covers 16 residues. Germline V gene lookup returns CDR1 SGHVS and CDR2 FNYEAQ. The V and J ends lost 1 base and 3 bases respectively, with 16 bases between them. The CDR3 DNA is TGTGCCAGCAGCTTAGGCTCCGGGACCGAAGACTACGAGCAGTACTTC. It is translated as CASSLGSGTEDYEQYF.

The chain couples TRBV25-1 to TRBJ2-1; unclear D gene. Germline CDR1 is MGHDK and CDR2 is SYGVNS. The CDR3 spans 14 residues. Trimming removed 3 bases at V and 5 bases at J, with 11 bases between. DNA of the CDR3: TGTGCCAGCAGTGATCCGGAGAGCCACAATGAGCAGTTCTTC. It yields the protein CASSDPESHNEQFF. Filled out from reference TRBV25-1 and TRBJ2-1, the complete variable domain reads EADIYQTPRYLVIGTGKKITLECSQTMGHDKMYWYQQDPGMELHLIHYSYGVNSTEKGDLSSESTVSRIRTEHFPLTLESARPSHTSQYLCASSDPESHNEQFFGPGTRLTVL.

The J gene is TRBJ1-2, the V gene TRBV11-2, with D tentatively TRBD1 (6 bases). Germline assignment: CDR1 SGHAT and CDR2 FQNNGV. Trimming left V 1 base short and J 1 base short, with 10 bases between. There are 15 residues in the CDR3. CDR3 protein: CASSLAGTLNYGYTF. In DNA form, the CDR3 reads TGTGCCAGCAGCTTAGCGGGGACACTTAACTATGGCTACACCTTC. The full variable domain, rest sourced from reference TRBV11-2 and TRBJ1-2, is EAGVAQSPRYKIIEKRQSVAFWCNPISGHATLYWYQQILGQGPKLLIQFQNNGVVDDSQLPKDRFSAERLKGVDSTLKIQPAKLEDSAVYLCASSLAGTLNYGYTFGSGTRLTVV.

This rearrangement joins TRBV18 to TRBJ2-7, with D perhaps matching TRBD1 (5 bases). The germline CDR1 and CDR2 sequences are KGHSH and LQKENI. V was trimmed by 0 bases and J by 6 bases, leaving 12 bases between them. The CDR3 contains 14 residues. The CDR3 region has the DNA TGTGCCAGCTCACCACCCAGGGATCGTATCGAGCAGTACTTC. This gives the protein CASSPPRDRIEQYF. The complete variable domain, with remaining parts taken from reference TRBV18 and TRBJ2-7, reads NAGVMQNPRHLVRRRGQEARLRCSPMKGHSHVYWYRQLPEEGLKFMVYLQKENIIDESGMPKERFSAEFPKEGPSILRIQQVVRGDSAAYFCASSPPRDRIEQYFGPGTRLTVT.

The rearrangement links TRBV6-5 to TRBJ1-1, with 8 bases matching TRBD1. The CDR3 totals 13 residues. Germline V gives CDR1 MNHEY, CDR2 SVGAGI. The ends lost 6 bases at V and 10 bases at J; junction bases unmatched: 10. CDR3 nucleotide sequence: TGTGCCAGCAGGGGGACAGGAGGAGTGGTAGCTTTCTTT. It yields the protein CASRGTGGVVAFF.

CDR3 amino acids: CASSIPGTGDGYTF. The CDR3 region has the DNA TGTGCCAGTAGTATCCCCGGGACAGGGGATGGCTACACCTTC. This rearrangement joins TRBV19 to TRBJ1-2; 10 nucleotides align to TRBD1. The CDR3 has 14 residues. Germline CDR1 and CDR2: LNHDA and SQIVND (reference sequence). The trim removed 3 bases at V and 6 bases at J, leaving 4 bases unmatched.

This clone was picked up a small number of times. The chain is built from TRBV7-9 and TRBJ2-7, with a possible D match to TRBD2 (6 bases). Germline assignment: CDR1 SEHNR and CDR2 FQNEAQ (reference sequence). The germline V and J ends were trimmed by 1 base and 6 bases, with 16 bases remaining between them. The CDR3 consists of 15 residues. CDR3 nucleotide sequence: TGTGCCAGCAGCTTAGGGACGGGAGACCGGGCCGAGCAGTACTTC. Translated: CASSLGTGDRAEQYF.

The chain couples TRBV7-8 to TRBJ2-7; the match to TRBD1 covers 8 bases. This CDR3 has 14 residues. The V gene's germline CDR1 is SGHVS and CDR2 FQNEAQ. Trimming removed 5 bases from V and 3 bases from J; junction bases left unmatched: 6. In DNA, the CDR3 is TGTGCCAGCAGCGTACGACAGGGGTTCTACGAGCAGTACTTC. Its translation is CASSVRQGFYEQYF. The full variable domain, its missing parts supplied by reference TRBV7-8 and TRBJ2-7, is GAGVSQSPRYKVAKRGQDVALRCDPISGHVSLFWYQQALGQGPEFLTYFQNEAQLDKSGLPSDRFFAERPEGSVSTLKIQRTQQEDSAVYLCASSVRQGFYEQYFGPGTRLTVT.

This chain links TRBV2 with TRBJ1-2; TRBD1 is a possible D gene (6 bases). The germline CDR1 and CDR2 sequences are SNHLY and FYNNEI. V was shortened by 2 bases and J by 4 bases, with 11 bases between the two germline ends. The CDR3 runs 14 residues. CDR3 DNA sequence: TGTGCCAGCAGTGAACCGGGGGCTAGCTATGGCTACACCTTC. It codes for CASSEPGASYGYTF.

The chain joins TRBV7-8 to TRBJ2-5, with D perhaps TRBD2 (6 bases). Trimming stripped 5 bases from V and 5 bases from J, with 18 bases between. The CDR3 spans 15 residues. Germline CDR1 reads SGHVS; CDR2 reads FQNEAQ. DNA of the CDR3: TGTGCCAGCAGCCCACTACCCTTGGGGAGGGAGACCCAGTACTTC. Translation: CASSPLPLGRETQYF.

Comments on this clone: At one boundary the junction diverges from the germline segment, which might be a read error. This chain joins TRBV2 and TRBJ2-1; TRBD2 might be the D (5 bases). Germline CDR1 and CDR2: SNHLY and FYNNEI. The CDR3 has 14 amino acids. The CDR3 DNA is TGTGCCAGCCGTGATATGGGAGAGGTTAATGAGCAGTTCTTC. Translation gives CASRDMGEVNEQFF.

The chain employs TRBV29-1 and TRBJ2-3; no definite D call. Trimming took 8 bases from V and 4 from J, leaving 13 bases between them. Germline values: CDR1 SQVTM, CDR2 ANQGSEA. The CDR3 loop spans 12 amino acids. This CDR3 reads CSFTADSDTQYF. In nucleotides, the CDR3 is TGCAGCTTCACAGCCGATTCAGATACGCAGTATTTT.

About this clone itself: An end of the junction does not agree with germline; a read error may underlie this. This chain uses TRBV7-7 with TRBJ1-1, with 7 positions matching TRBD1. The CDR3 runs 13 residues. Germline V gene sequence: CDR1 SSHAT, CDR2 FNYEAQ (reference sequence). For the CDR3, the DNA is TGTGCTAGCAGCAGAGACAGGGAGGCTGAAGCTTTCTTT. Amino acids: CASSRDREAEAFF.

This clone was picked up one time. The DNA of the CDR3 is TGTGCCAGCAGTTCCAGGGGGGCTGAAGCTTTCTTT. It encodes CASSSRGAEAFF. The chain joins TRBV6-5 to TRBJ1-1; TRBD1 matches at 7 bases. The CDR3 has 12 residues. Germline V gives CDR1 MNHEY, CDR2 SVGAGI. Trimming took 4 bases from V and 6 from J; bases not matched to a gene: 2.

CDR3 bases: TGTGCCAGCACTTTACCATCGCTAGGAGAGACCCAGTACTTC. Amino acid sequence: CASTLPSLGETQYF. This sequence joins TRBV6-6 and TRBJ2-5; D not resolved. CDR3 length equals 14 residues. Looked up from germline, CDR1 is MNHNY and CDR2 is SVGAGI (reference sequence). V lost 7 bases to trimming and J lost 4 bases, with 16 bases between them.